This T cell receptor (beta chain) was identified in a study of blood T cell repertoires in COVID-19. For the study at large: Italy, Spain and the United States were the sources of the convalescent and acute COVID-19 samples. Sources were T cells, B-cell-depleted T cells, or PBMCs; the material itself was cDNA or gDNA.

Original analysis: Amplification of reference gene primers was used by the study to estimate nucleated cell counts. TCRdb keeps only in-frame clones here, not all; method: immunoSEQ multiplex PCR. V and J calls and clone size follow that table, whereas D and trimming were derived from the DNA. Altogether 40,000 or so clones are present, around 90% being singletons, with the ten largest covering about 25%. CDR1 and CDR2 (germline): LGHNA, YNFKEQ. V lost 1 base, J lost 0 bases, and 13 bases lay in between. The CDR3 has 18 residues. This clonotype originated in a man between 60 and 75 years old with active or convalescent COVID-19. Sequenced material: peripheral blood. J is TRBJ2-6 and V is TRBV4-2, with D tentatively TRBD1 (5 bases). The CDR3 nucleotides read TGTGCCAGCAGCCAAGTACAACAGGTATACTCTGGGGCCAACGTCCTGACTTTC. This translates into CASSQVQQVYSGANVLTF.